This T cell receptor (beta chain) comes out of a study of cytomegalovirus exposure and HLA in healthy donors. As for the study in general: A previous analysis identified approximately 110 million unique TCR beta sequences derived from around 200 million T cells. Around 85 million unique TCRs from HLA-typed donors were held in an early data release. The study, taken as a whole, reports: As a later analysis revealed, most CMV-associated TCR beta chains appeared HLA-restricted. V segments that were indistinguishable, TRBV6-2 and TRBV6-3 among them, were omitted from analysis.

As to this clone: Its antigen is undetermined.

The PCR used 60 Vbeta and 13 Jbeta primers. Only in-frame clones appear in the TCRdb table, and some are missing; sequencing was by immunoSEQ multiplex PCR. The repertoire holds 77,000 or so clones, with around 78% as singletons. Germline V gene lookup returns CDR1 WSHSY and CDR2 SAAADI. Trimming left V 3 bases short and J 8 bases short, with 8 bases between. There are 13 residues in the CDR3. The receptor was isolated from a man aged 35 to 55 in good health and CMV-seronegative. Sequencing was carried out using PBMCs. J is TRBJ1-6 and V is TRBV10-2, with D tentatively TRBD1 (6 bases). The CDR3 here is CASSEQGDSPLHF. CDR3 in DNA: TGCGCCAGCAGTGAACAGGGAGATTCACCCCTCCACTTT.